The 5 T cell receptor beta chains presented below share a single source sample, sequenced in a study of shared clonotypes between healthy human individuals. The protocol was immunoSEQ multiplex PCR, while the TCRdb copy is restricted to in-frame clones and leaves out a portion. Of about 2.5 million clones detected, around 90% appear once; the ten largest clones hold more than 0.35%. Sequences were obtained from naive CD4+ T cells from PBMCs. Indicated subset: CD45RA+ positively selected. These receptors were obtained from a man in his late teens or twenties in good health. Some clones in this sample may be carry-over from other donors' samples.

The chain couples TRBV23-1 to TRBJ2-7; perhaps TRBD2 as D (7 bases). TRBV23-1 is an ORF, with its function uncertain. There are 16 residues in the CDR3. The V end was cut by 4 bases, the J end by 2 bases, with 18 bases between. The CDR3, as DNA: TGCGCCAGCAGTCCCCCCGGGCAGGGGACTACCTACGAGCAGTACTTC. This gives the protein CASSPPGQGTTYEQYF.

On this clone itself: The sample holds other DNA sequences that translate to the same CDR3. The chain combines TRBV28 with TRBJ1-2; possibly TRBD1 for D (5 bases). The CDR3 has 12 residues. CDR1 is MDHEN, CDR2 SYDVKM, per germline. Trimming left V 3 bases short and J 7 bases short, with 9 bases between. The CDR3 region has the DNA TGTGCCAGCAGTTTCTCAGGGACTGGCTACACCTTC. Translated: CASSFSGTGYTF.

The CDR3 spells CASSLGRETNEQFF. CDR3 bases: TGTGCCAGCAGCTTAGGGCGGGAGACGAATGAGCAGTTCTTC. This chain links TRBV7-3 with TRBJ2-1, with TRBD2 matching over 7 bases. Germline V lookup: CDR1 SGHTA, CDR2 FQGTGA. After removal of 2 bases from V and 7 bases from J, the junction contained 5 bases not matched to a gene. This CDR3 contains 14 residues.

This clone was counted once. J is TRBJ1-1 and V is TRBV7-3; no clear D. Germline lookup yields CDR1 SGHTA and CDR2 FQGTGA. V lost 5 bases, J lost 2 bases, and 9 bases lay in between. This CDR3 is built from 13 residues. The CDR3 nucleotides are TGTGCCAGCAGCGCCATGCGAAACACTGAAGCTTTCTTT. Its translation: CASSAMRNTEAFF.

The chain joins TRBV30 to TRBJ2-5, with D hard to call. V gave up 2 bases and J gave up 3 bases, with 7 bases separating them. The CDR3 sequence is 12 residues long. Germline V gives CDR1 GTSNPN, CDR2 SVGIG (reference sequence). DNA of the CDR3: TGTGCCTGGAGTAGGGCAAAAGAGACCCAGTACTTC. Translated: CAWSRAKETQYF.